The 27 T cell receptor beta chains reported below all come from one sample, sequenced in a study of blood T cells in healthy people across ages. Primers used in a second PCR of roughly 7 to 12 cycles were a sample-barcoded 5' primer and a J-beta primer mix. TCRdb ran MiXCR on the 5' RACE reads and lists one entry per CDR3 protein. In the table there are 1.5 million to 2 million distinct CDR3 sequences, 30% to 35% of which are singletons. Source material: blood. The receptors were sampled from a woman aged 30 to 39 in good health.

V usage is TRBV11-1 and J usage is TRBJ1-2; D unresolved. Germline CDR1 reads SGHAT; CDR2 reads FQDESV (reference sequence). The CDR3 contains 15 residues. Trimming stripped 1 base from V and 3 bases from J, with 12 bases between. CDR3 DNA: TGTGCCAGCAGCTTAGGTGGTACAGCTGACTATGGCTACACCTTC. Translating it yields CASSLGGTADYGYTF. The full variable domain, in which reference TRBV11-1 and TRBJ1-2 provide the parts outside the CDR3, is EAEVAQSPRYKITEKSQAVAFWCDPISGHATLYWYRQILGQGPELLVQFQDESVVDDSQLPKDRFSAERLKGVDSTLKIQPAELGDSAMYLCASSLGGTADYGYTFGSGTRLTVV.

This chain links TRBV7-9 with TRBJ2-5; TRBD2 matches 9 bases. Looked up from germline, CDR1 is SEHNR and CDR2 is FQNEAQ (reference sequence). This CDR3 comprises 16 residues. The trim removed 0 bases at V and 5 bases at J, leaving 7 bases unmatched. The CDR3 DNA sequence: TGTGCCAGCAGCTTAGCTGGGACTAGCCGGGGGGAGACCCAGTACTTC. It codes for CASSLAGTSRGETQYF. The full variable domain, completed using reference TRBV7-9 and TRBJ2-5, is DTGVSQNPRHKITKRGQNVTFRCDPISEHNRLYWYRQTLGQGPEFLTYFQNEAQLEKSRLLSDRFSAERPKGSFSTLEIQRTEQGDSAMYLCASSLAGTSRGETQYFGPGTRLLVL.

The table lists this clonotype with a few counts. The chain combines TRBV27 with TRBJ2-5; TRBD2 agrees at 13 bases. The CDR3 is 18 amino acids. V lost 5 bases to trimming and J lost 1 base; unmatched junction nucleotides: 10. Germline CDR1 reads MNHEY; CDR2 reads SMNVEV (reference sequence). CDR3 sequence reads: CASSTRLAGGLLQETQYF. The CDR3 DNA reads TGTGCCAGCAGTACTCGACTAGCGGGAGGTCTTCTCCAAGAGACCCAGTACTTC.

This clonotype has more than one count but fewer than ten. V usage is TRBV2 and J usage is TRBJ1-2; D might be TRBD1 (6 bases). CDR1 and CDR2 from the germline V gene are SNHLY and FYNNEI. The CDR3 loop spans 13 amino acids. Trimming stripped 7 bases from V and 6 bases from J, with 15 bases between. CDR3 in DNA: TGTGCCAGCACCCTCAGGGGACCTGATGGCTACACCTTC. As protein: CASTLRGPDGYTF.

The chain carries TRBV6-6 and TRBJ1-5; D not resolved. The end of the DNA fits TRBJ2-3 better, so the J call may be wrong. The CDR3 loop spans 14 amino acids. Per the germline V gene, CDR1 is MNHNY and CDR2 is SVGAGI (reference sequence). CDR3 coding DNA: TGTGCCAGCAAGAGGACGTATAGCAATCAGCCCCAGTATTTT. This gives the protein CASKRTYSNQPQYF.

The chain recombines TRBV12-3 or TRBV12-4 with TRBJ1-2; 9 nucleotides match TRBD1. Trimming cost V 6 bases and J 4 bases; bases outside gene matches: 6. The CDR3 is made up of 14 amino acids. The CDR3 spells CASRQDRGTYGYTF. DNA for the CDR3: TGTGCCAGCAGACAGGACAGGGGCACCTATGGCTACACCTTC.

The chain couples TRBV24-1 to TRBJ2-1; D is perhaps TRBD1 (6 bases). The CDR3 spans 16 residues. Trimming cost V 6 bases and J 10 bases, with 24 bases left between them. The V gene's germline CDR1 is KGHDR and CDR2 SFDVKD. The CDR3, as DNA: TGTGCCACCAGTAAGGCAACAGGGCTAGGTGGGTCCGAGCAGTTCTTC. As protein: CATSKATGLGGSEQFF.

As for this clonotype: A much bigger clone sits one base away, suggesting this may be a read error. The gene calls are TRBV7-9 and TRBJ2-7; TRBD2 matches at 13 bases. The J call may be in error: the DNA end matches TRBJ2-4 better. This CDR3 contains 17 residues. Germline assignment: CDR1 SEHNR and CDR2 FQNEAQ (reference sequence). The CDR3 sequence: CASSQGLAGPWLDIQYF. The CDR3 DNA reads TGTGCCAGCAGCCAGGGACTAGCGGGACCTTGGCTAGACATTCAGTACTTC.

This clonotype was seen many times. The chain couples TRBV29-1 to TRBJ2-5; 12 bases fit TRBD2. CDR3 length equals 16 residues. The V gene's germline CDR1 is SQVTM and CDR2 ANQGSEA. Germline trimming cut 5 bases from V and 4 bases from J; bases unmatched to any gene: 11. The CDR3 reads CSVWGLAGSGGETQYF. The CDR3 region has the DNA TGCAGCGTTTGGGGACTAGCGGGCTCCGGTGGAGAGACCCAGTACTTC.

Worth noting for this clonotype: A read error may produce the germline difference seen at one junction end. CDR3 residues: CAGSQEPPGTNQETQYF. The CDR3 DNA reads as TGCGCCGGCAGTCAAGAACCCCCTGGCACTAACCAAGAGACCCAGTACTTC. V and J are TRBV4-1 and TRBJ2-5, with D unresolved. Germline loops: CDR1 MGHRA, CDR2 YSYEKL. This CDR3 has 17 amino acids.

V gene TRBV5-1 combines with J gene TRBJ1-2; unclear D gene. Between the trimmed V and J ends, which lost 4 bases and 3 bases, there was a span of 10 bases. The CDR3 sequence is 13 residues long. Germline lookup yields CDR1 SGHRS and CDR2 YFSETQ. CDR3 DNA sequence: TGCGCCAGCAGCCTCGAGAAGGACTATGGCTACACCTTC. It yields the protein CASSLEKDYGYTF.

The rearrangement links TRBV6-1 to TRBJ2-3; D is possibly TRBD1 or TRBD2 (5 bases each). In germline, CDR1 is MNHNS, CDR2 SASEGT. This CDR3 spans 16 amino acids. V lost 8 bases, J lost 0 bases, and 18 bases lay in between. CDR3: CASREGPTISTDTQYF. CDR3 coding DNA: TGTGCCAGCCGAGAGGGACCGACAATTAGCACAGATACGCAGTATTTT.

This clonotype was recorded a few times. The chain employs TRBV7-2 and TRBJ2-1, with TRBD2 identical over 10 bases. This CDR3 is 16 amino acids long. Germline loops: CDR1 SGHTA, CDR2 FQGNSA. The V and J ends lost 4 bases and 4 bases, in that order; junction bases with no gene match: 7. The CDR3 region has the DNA TGTGCCAGCAGCTCCCTAGCGGGGGCAAGGTACAATGAGCAGTTCTTC. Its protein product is CASSSLAGARYNEQFF.

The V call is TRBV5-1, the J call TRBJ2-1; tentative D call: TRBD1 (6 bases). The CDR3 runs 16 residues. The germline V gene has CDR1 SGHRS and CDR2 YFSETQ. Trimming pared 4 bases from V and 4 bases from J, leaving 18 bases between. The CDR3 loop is CASSTGQGISYNEQFF. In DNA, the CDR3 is TGCGCCAGCAGCACAGGTCAGGGGATAAGTTACAATGAGCAGTTCTTC.

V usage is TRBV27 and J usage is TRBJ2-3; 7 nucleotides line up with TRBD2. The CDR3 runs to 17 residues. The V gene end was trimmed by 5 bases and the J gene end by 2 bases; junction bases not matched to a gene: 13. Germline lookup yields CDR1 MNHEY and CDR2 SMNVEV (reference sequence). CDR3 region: CASSPSGGEYVTDTQYF. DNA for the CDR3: TGTGCCAGCAGTCCCTCTGGGGGGGAGTATGTCACAGATACGCAGTATTTT.

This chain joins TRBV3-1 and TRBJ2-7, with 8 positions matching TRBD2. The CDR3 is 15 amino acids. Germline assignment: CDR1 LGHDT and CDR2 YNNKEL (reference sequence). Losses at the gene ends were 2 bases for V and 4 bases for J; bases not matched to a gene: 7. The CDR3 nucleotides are TGTGCCAGCAGCCAAACTGTAGCGGGACCGTACGAGCAGTACTTC. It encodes CASSQTVAGPYEQYF.

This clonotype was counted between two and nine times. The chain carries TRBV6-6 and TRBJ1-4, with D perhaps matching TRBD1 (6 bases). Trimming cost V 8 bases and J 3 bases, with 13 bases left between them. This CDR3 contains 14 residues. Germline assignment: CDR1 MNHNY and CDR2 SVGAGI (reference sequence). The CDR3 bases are TGTGCCAGCGGGCGGGGGGCTGCTAATGAAAAACTGTTTTTT. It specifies CASGRGAANEKLFF.

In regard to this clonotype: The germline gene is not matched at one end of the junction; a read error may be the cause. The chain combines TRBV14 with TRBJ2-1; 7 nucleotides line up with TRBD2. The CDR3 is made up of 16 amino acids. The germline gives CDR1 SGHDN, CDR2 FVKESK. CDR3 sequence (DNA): TGTGCCATCAGCCAGAGGACGGGACTATTCCAGGATGAGCAGTTCTTC. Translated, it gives CAISQRTGLFQDEQFF.

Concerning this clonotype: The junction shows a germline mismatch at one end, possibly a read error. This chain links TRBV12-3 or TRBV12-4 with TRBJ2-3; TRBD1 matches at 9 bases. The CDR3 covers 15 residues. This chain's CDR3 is CASPGGTGMTDTQYF. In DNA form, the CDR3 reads TGTGCCAGCCCCGGGGGGACAGGGATGACAGATACACAGTATTTT.

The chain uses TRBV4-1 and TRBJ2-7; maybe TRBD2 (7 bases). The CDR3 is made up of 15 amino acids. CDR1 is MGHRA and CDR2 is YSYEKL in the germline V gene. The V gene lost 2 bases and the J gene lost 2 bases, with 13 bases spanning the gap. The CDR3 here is CASSQFRGGAYEQYF. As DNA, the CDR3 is TGCGCCAGCAGCCAATTTAGGGGGGGGGCCTACGAGCAGTACTTC.

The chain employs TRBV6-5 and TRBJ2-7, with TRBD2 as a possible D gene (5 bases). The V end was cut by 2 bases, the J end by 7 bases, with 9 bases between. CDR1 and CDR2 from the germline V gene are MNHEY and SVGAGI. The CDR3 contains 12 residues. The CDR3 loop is CASSYPTGEQYF. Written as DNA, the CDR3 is TGTGCCAGCAGTTACCCTACGGGGGAGCAGTACTTC.

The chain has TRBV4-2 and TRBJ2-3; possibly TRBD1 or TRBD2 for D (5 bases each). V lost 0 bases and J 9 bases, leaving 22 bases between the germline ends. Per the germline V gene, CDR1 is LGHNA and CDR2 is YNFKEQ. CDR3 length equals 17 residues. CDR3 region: CASSQDMGSAKRGTQYF. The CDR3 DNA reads TGTGCCAGCAGCCAAGATATGGGGAGCGCCAAAAGGGGAACGCAGTATTTT.

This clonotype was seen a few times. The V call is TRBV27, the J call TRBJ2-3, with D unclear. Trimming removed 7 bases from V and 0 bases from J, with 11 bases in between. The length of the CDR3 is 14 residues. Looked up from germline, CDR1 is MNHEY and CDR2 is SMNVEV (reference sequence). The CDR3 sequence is CASKPDPSTDTQYF. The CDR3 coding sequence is TGTGCCAGCAAGCCAGACCCCAGCACAGATACGCAGTATTTT.

CDR3 bases: TGTGCCAGCAGCTTACTACAGGGGTTTGGCTACACCTTC. Its protein is CASSLLQGFGYTF. The J gene is TRBJ1-2, the V gene TRBV12-3 or TRBV12-4, with 7 bases that match TRBD1. Trimming removed 6 bases from V and 7 bases from J; junction bases left unmatched: 8. The CDR3 is 13 amino acids.

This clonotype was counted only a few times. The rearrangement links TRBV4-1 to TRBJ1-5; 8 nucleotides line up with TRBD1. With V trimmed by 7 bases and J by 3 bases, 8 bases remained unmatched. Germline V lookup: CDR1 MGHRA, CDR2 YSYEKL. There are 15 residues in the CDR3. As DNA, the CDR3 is TGCGCCAGCACTCAAGGACAGGGCCCCAATCAGCCCCAGCATTTT. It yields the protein CASTQGQGPNQPQHF.

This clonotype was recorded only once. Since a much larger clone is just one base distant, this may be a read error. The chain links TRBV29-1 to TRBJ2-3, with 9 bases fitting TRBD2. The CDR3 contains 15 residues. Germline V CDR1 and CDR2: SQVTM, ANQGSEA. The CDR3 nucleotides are TGCAACGTTCAGACTGCGGGGGGGCCCGGAGATACGCAGTATTTT. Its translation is CNVQTAGGPGDTQYF.

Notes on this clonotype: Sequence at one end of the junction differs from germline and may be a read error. The DNA of the CDR3 is TGTGCCAGCAGCCAAGGGGGGGGCGCGAACATCGGGGAGCTGTTTTTT. Translation: CASSQGGGANIGELFF. This chain links TRBV7-3 with TRBJ2-2; weak D call: TRBD2 (7 bases). The CDR3 covers 16 residues. CDR1 and CDR2 (germline): SGHTA, FQGTGA.